Sequencing of this T cell receptor (beta chain) was carried out in a study of blood T cell repertoires in COVID-19 (dated by TCRdb to 2019 to 2021). About the investigation overall: Samples covering the acute and convalescent phases of COVID-19 were provided by collaborators in the United States, Italy and Spain. The repertoires were made available in a free public database intended to serve as a resource for research on the immune response to SARS-CoV-2. Where HLA class I and class II types were available, the types were taken from metadata supplied by the sample provider, not from assay-based typing. The material from the prospective study consisted of cDNA or gDNA derived from T cells, B-cell-depleted T cells, or PBMCs. Sample metadata almost always included a de-identified subject ID, COVID-19 status, age in years and sex. Samples came from the ongoing ImmuneRACE study (first 160 participants) plus 1,254 subjects from 6 global collaborators. The dataset comprised deeply sampled blood TCRbeta repertoires from subjects exposed to, actively infected with, or recovered from COVID-19. Broader findings and caveats from the paper: The quantity of clinical and demographic metadata differed by source and by participant and was supplied without curation.

The collaborating institutions used their own protocols to collect whole blood in K2EDTA tubes. For TCRbeta analysis, collaborators shipped samples as frozen whole blood, isolated PBMCs, or DNA extracted from either of those sample types. The immunoSEQ Assay, a bias-controlled multiplex PCR, was used to amplify TCRbeta CDR3 regions from genomic DNA. In the source study's methods: The number of nucleated cells in each sample was estimated from the amplification of reference gene primers within the assay. Sequence reads were collapsed and filtered to measure the absolute abundance of every unique TCRbeta CDR3 rearrangement. Productive Simpson clonality was computed per sample as the square root of Simpson's diversity index over productive rearrangements. Here the immuneACCESS table is served through TCRdb, limited to in-frame sequences with V and J called. Missing clones are a known gap in these copies; in checked studies unresolved V genes cover under half, and the rest lacks a known reason. Clonal size and the V and J genes are those of that table, whereas D and trimming came from the DNA. In all, the sample holds approximately 210,000 clones, and around four fifths of those were seen once. The top ten constitute 6% to 8.5% of the sample.

A distance of 10 bases separates the germline ends of V and J, which lose 5 bases and 5 bases respectively. CDR1 and CDR2 (ENHRY, SYGVKD) derive from the germline V gene. The CDR3 starts with the cysteine, ends with the phenylalanine, and has 13 residues. CDR3 DNA is the only sequence kept; it has 39 bases, read in frame from the first base. To note about this clone: The antigen it binds to is not known. The sample holds no much larger clone one base away, and base qualities are not on file.

The sequence derives from a woman aged 45-65 years with active or convalescent COVID-19. Sequenced sample: peripheral blood. This sequence uses TRBV10-3 and TRBJ2-1; a weak D assignment points to TRBD2 (5 bases agree). The CDR3 region has the sequence CAISLLGNNEQFF. The nucleotide sequence is TGTGCCATCAGTTTACTAGGAAACAATGAGCAGTTCTTC.